The 28 T cell receptor beta chains below come from one sample, sequenced in a study of CD8+CD57+ T cells in acquired aplastic anemia. All sequencing subjects had displayed CD8+CD57+ cell expansion on flow cytometry. Genomic DNA, the template, was used for profiling of the TCR beta VDJ and CDR3. TCRdb passed the reads through MiXCR, listing each CDR3 protein once. In the table there are more than 150,000 distinct CDR3 sequences, just under 50% of which are singletons. The specimen was sorted CD4+, CD8+, or CD8+CD57+ T cells (not recorded which) from PBMCs. The receptors derive from a human donor with aplastic anemia.

Note on this clonotype: The junction departs from the called germline gene at one end, perhaps through a read error. The rearrangement links TRBV15 to TRBJ2-7; D is unclear. The germline V gene encodes CDR1 LNHNV and CDR2 YYDKDF (reference sequence). This CDR3 contains 14 residues. DNA of the CDR3: TGTGCCACCAGCATCCAATCAGGAGCCTACGAGCAGCACTTC. Translated: CATSIQSGAYEQHF.

On this clonotype itself: This sequence may be a read error, since a much larger clone differs from it by one base. This sequence joins TRBV4-3 and TRBJ2-3, with TRBD2 as a possible D gene (5 bases). The CDR3 sequence is 16 residues long. CDR1 and CDR2 from the germline V gene are LGHNA and YSLEER. The CDR3 DNA reads TGCGCCAGCAGCCAAGGGGCTAGCCCTAGCACAGATACGCAGTGTTTT. Translating it yields CASSQGASPSTDTQCF.

The rearrangement uses TRBV20-1 and TRBJ1-5; TRBD1 is a possible D gene (5 bases). Per the germline V gene, CDR1 is DFQATT and CDR2 is SNEGSKA (reference sequence). There are 16 residues in the CDR3. Trimming left V 6 bases short and J 0 bases short, with 18 bases between. CDR3 DNA sequence: TGCAGTGCCACGGGCCGCCGGGACCCTAGCAATCAGCCCCAGCATTTT. This gives the protein CSATGRRDPSNQPQHF.

The rearrangement links TRBV10-2 to TRBJ1-1; a weak D match, TRBD1 (5 bases). CDR1 is WSHSY, CDR2 SAAADI, per germline. There are 13 residues in the CDR3. V lost 6 bases and J 2 bases, leaving 10 bases between the germline ends. The CDR3 DNA follows: TGCGCCAGCAGGAGGGGTTTTAACACTGAAGCTTTCTTT. Amino acid sequence: CASRRGFNTEAFF.

The J gene is TRBJ2-3, the V gene TRBV7-9, with 11 bases matching TRBD2. V lost 5 bases to trimming and J lost 15 bases; unmatched junction nucleotides: 13. The germline gives CDR1 SEHNR, CDR2 FQNEAQ (reference sequence). The CDR3 contains 14 residues. This CDR3 is CASSGTSGSGKRYF. CDR3 sequence (DNA): TGTGCCAGCAGCGGCACTAGCGGGAGTGGAAAGAGATATTTT.

This clonotype has only one observation. V usage is TRBV25-1 and J usage is TRBJ2-2; D gene uncertain. The V end lost 2 bases, the J end lost 0 bases, and 4 bases lay between the germline ends. The CDR3 consists of 14 residues. Germline lookup yields CDR1 MGHDK and CDR2 SYGVNS. The CDR3 DNA sequence: TGTGCCAGCAGTGAACATGCGAACACCGGGGAGCTGTTTTTT. It encodes CASSEHANTGELFF.

This clonotype appeared many times. The V and J genes are TRBV9 and TRBJ1-2, with 9 bases matching TRBD1. The ends lost 3 bases at V and 4 bases at J; junction bases unmatched: 4. CDR1 is SGDLS and CDR2 is YYNGEE in the germline V gene. The CDR3 runs to 14 residues. In nucleotides, the CDR3 is TGTGCCAGCAGCGAATTGGGACAGGGCTATGGCTACACCTTC. It is translated as CASSELGQGYGYTF.

This clonotype showed up many times. This chain uses TRBV10-2 with TRBJ1-6, with a weak D call TRBD1 (6 bases). V lost 7 bases to trimming and J lost 10 bases, with 17 bases between them. CDR1 is WSHSY and CDR2 is SAAADI in the germline V gene. The CDR3 is made up of 14 amino acids. CDR3 sequence: CASMGEKRGSPLHF. The CDR3 DNA follows: TGCGCCAGCATGGGCGAAAAAAGGGGGTCACCCCTCCACTTT.

This chain uses TRBV10-3 with TRBJ1-2, with TRBD1 matching over 9 bases. Germline V gene sequence: CDR1 ENHRY, CDR2 SYGVKD. This CDR3 contains 15 residues. J was trimmed by 4 bases and V by 8 bases; bases with no gene match: 11. CDR3 region: CAIRDREGDGYGYTF. The CDR3 DNA is TGTGCCATCCGGGACAGGGAGGGGGATGGCTATGGCTACACCTTC.

The chain is built from TRBV2 and TRBJ2-5; D remains unclear. V gave up 7 bases and J gave up 4 bases, with 19 bases separating them. This CDR3 is 15 amino acids long. Germline V CDR1 and CDR2: SNHLY, FYNNEI. CDR3 sequence: CASTSTSRAGETQYF. As DNA, the CDR3 is TGTGCCAGCACATCGACAAGCCGGGCAGGAGAGACCCAGTACTTC.

A remark on this clonotype: As the CDR3 is not closed by the conserved phenylalanine or tryptophan, this likely results from a read error. The chain recombines TRBV7-9 with TRBJ2-2, with D perhaps matching TRBD1 or TRBD2 (6 bases each). Trimming pared 3 bases from V and 4 bases from J, leaving 12 bases between. CDR1 and CDR2 (germline): SEHNR, FQNEAQ (reference sequence). CDR3 length equals 15 residues. The CDR3 DNA follows: TGTGCCAGCAGCTTTACGGGGGCGGGCACCGGGGAGCTGTTTCTT. It yields the protein CASSFTGAGTGELFL.

This chain connects TRBV7-9 to TRBJ2-7; perhaps TRBD1 as D (5 bases). The germline CDR1 and CDR2 sequences are SEHNR and FQNEAQ (reference sequence). The V end lost 5 bases, the J end lost 3 bases, and 8 bases lay between the germline ends. The CDR3 runs 12 residues. CDR3: CASSPGFYEQYF. CDR3 sequence (DNA): TGTGCCAGCAGCCCAGGGTTCTACGAGCAGTACTTC.

With respect to this clonotype: A single base separates this from a much larger clone, so it may be a read error. The V gene is TRBV6-1, the J gene TRBJ2-5; D might be TRBD1 (5 bases). Germline-derived CDR1 and CDR2 are MNHNS and SASEGT. CDR3 length: 14 amino acids. Trimming removed 3 bases from V and 6 bases from J, with 14 bases in between. The CDR3 DNA is TGTGCCAGCAGTGATGCGCAAGGGGCCAAGACCCAGTACTTC. It translates to CASSDAQGAKTQYF.

This clonotype occurred many times. The chain uses TRBV2 and TRBJ2-5; D may be TRBD1 (5 bases). With 5 bases removed from V and 3 bases from J, the gap between germline ends came to 10 bases. The germline V gene encodes CDR1 SNHLY and CDR2 FYNNEI. CDR3 length: 13 residues. The chain's CDR3 is CASSSDRKETQYF. CDR3 sequence (DNA): TGTGCCAGCAGTAGCGACAGAAAAGAGACCCAGTACTTC.

This clonotype was counted a few times. The CDR3 loop reads CASMGTGELFF. As DNA, the CDR3 is TGTGCCAGTATGGGAACCGGGGAGCTGTTTTTT. The chain employs TRBV19 and TRBJ2-2, with D unclear. V lost 7 bases and J 5 bases, leaving 5 bases between the germline ends. CDR1 is LNHDA and CDR2 is SQIVND in the germline V gene (reference sequence). CDR3 length: 11 amino acids.

The chain is built from TRBV7-2 and TRBJ2-3, with D uncertain. This CDR3 has 13 amino acids. Per germline, CDR1 SGHTA and CDR2 FQGNSA. V shed 1 base and J shed 4 bases, with 6 bases lying between them. Here the CDR3 DNA reads TGTGCCAGCAGCTTAGAACATGCAGATACGCAGTATTTT. Translation: CASSLEHADTQYF.

The chain joins TRBV7-8 to TRBJ2-7; D is ambiguous. This CDR3 contains 15 residues. With 9 bases removed from V and 0 bases from J, the gap between germline ends came to 18 bases. Germline assignment: CDR1 SGHVS and CDR2 FQNEAQ. Here the CDR3 reads CASSTRVGRSYEQYF. The CDR3 coding sequence is TGTGCCAGTAGTACTCGCGTGGGTCGCTCCTACGAGCAGTACTTC.

The chain employs TRBV7-3 and TRBJ1-1; unclear D gene. V dropped 6 bases and J dropped 5 bases, with 13 bases sitting between them. This CDR3 contains 13 residues. Germline values: CDR1 SGHTA, CDR2 FQGTGA. The CDR3 DNA reads TGTGCCAGCAGTGAACGTGTTACTACTGAAGCTTTCTTT. Its translation: CASSERVTTEAFF.

The rearrangement joins TRBV25-1 to TRBJ1-2; TRBD1 aligns across 7 bases. This CDR3 spans 18 amino acids. Germline trimming cut 2 bases from V and 2 bases from J; bases unmatched to any gene: 14. Germline values: CDR1 MGHDK, CDR2 SYGVNS. CDR3 in DNA: TGTGCCAGCAGTGAACCTCACCCGACAGGGAGCCTGAACTATGGCTACACCTTC. Translated, it gives CASSEPHPTGSLNYGYTF.

The table lists this clonotype with a count of one. A much larger clone lies a single base off, so this may be a read error. The chain carries TRBV11-3 and TRBJ2-6, with unresolved D. CDR3 length: 14 residues. Looked up from germline, CDR1 is SGHNT and CDR2 is YENEEA. This chain's CDR3 is CTSSSGSGANVLTF. The DNA for the CDR3 is TGTACCAGCAGCTCGGGCTCTGGGGCCAACGTCCTGACTTTC.

The chain links TRBV30 to TRBJ2-2, with D hard to call. The CDR3 consists of 15 residues. CDR1 is GTSNPN and CDR2 is SVGIG in the germline V gene (reference sequence). V was cut by 2 bases and J by 0 bases, with 10 bases left in between. Here the CDR3 reads CAWSLGKSNTGELFF. The CDR3 region has the DNA TGTGCCTGGAGTTTGGGAAAGTCGAACACCGGGGAGCTGTTTTTT.

The chain couples TRBV20-1 to TRBJ2-5, with TRBD1 matching over 8 bases. V shed 2 bases and J 5 bases; nucleotides not matched to a gene: 7. The CDR3 has 14 amino acids. Germline loops: CDR1 DFQATT, CDR2 SNEGSKA (reference sequence). The CDR3 loop is CSARKTGEWETQYF. In DNA form, the CDR3 reads TGCAGTGCTAGAAAGACAGGGGAATGGGAGACCCAGTACTTC.

The J gene is TRBJ2-5, the V gene TRBV19, with D perhaps matching TRBD1 (6 bases). The germline V gene encodes CDR1 LNHDA and CDR2 SQIVND (reference sequence). CDR3 length: 14 amino acids. V was trimmed by 4 bases and J by 5 bases, leaving 14 bases between them. The CDR3 DNA follows: TGTGCCAGTAGTACGCGTGGGGGCAGGGAGACCCAGTACTTC. Protein: CASSTRGGRETQYF.

This clonotype was detected ten times or more. The chain uses TRBV5-1 and TRBJ1-1, with 9 bases identical to TRBD1. V gave up 3 bases and J gave up 2 bases; unmatched junction bases: 2. CDR3 length equals 14 residues. Germline V CDR1 and CDR2: SGHRS, YFSETQ. DNA for the CDR3: TGCGCCAGCAGCTCGGACAGGGGAAACACTGAAGCTTTCTTT. Its translation is CASSSDRGNTEAFF.

The genes are TRBV12-3 or TRBV12-4 and TRBJ1-2, with D tentatively TRBD1 (5 bases). CDR3 length equals 14 residues. V was trimmed by 1 base and J by 4 bases, leaving 10 bases between them. The CDR3 here is CASSLGTGAYGYTF. The CDR3 region has the DNA TGTGCCAGCAGTTTAGGCACAGGCGCCTATGGCTACACCTTC.

The chain employs TRBV7-7 and TRBJ2-1; TRBD2 agrees at 15 bases. CDR3 length: 16 residues. The V gene's germline CDR1 is SSHAT and CDR2 FNYEAQ (reference sequence). With 8 bases clipped from V and 9 bases from J, the junction kept 11 bases outside the gene matches. CDR3 amino acids: CASPPQGLAGGPEQFF. In DNA, the CDR3 is TGTGCCAGCCCCCCACAAGGACTAGCGGGAGGGCCTGAGCAGTTCTTC.

The sample holds a few counts of this clonotype. The V gene is TRBV5-1, the J gene TRBJ1-3; D may be TRBD1 (6 bases). V lost 0 bases, J lost 3 bases, and 7 bases lay in between. The CDR3 extends over 14 amino acids. CDR1 is SGHRS, CDR2 YFSETQ, per germline. CDR3 in amino acids: CASSLDRDGNTIYF. CDR3 nucleotides: TGCGCCAGCAGCTTGGACAGGGATGGAAACACCATATATTTT.

The rearrangement uses TRBV7-4 and TRBJ2-1; D may be TRBD1 (6 bases). CDR3 size: 13 residues. Germline CDR1 and CDR2: SGHVT and SQSDAQ. Deletions cut 5 bases from V and 6 bases from J, with 11 bases between. The CDR3 DNA follows: TGTGCCAGCAGCGCCGGACAGTGCAATGAGCAGTTCTTC. Translation gives CASSAGQCNEQFF.